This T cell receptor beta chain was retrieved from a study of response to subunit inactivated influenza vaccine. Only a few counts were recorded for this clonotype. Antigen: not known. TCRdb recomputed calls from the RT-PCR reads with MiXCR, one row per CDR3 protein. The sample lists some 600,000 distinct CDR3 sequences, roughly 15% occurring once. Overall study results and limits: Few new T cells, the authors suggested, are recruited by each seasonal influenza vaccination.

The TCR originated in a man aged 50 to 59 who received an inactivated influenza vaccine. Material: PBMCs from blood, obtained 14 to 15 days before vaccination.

The CDR3 loop is CASSYTAGGYEQYF. CDR3 coding DNA: TGTGCCAGCAGTTACACGGCGGGGGGATACGAGCAGTACTTC. This rearrangement joins TRBV6-2 or TRBV6-3 to TRBJ2-7, with 8 bases fitting TRBD2. Germline V gene lookup returns CDR1 MNHEY and CDR2 SVGEGT. CDR3 length equals 14 residues. J was trimmed by 4 bases and V by 2 bases; bases with no gene match: 4.